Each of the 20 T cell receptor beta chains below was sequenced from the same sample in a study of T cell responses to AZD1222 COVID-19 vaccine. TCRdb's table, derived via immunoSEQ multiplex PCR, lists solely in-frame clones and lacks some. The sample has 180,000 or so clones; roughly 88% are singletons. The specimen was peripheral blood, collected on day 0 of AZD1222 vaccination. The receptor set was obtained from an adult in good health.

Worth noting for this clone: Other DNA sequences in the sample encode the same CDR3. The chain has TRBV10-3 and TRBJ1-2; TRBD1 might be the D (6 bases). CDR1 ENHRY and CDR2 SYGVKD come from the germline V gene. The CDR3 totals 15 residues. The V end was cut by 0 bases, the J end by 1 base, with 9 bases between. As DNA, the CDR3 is TGTGCCATCAGTGAGTCCCCAGGGGTTAACTATGGCTACACCTTC. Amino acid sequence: CAISESPGVNYGYTF.

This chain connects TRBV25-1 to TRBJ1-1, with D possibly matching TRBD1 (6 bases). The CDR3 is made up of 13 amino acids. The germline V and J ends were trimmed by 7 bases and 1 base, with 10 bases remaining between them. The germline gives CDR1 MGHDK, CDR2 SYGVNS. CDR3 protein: CASKRGGNTEAFF. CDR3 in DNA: TGTGCCAGCAAGAGGGGGGGGAACACTGAAGCTTTCTTT.

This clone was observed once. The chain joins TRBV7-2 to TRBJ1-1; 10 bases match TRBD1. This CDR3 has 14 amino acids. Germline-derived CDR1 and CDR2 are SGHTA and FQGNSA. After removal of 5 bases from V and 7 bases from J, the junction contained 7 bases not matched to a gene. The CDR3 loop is CASSMPDRGVEAFF. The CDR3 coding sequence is TGTGCCAGCAGCATGCCGGACAGGGGGGTTGAAGCTTTCTTT.

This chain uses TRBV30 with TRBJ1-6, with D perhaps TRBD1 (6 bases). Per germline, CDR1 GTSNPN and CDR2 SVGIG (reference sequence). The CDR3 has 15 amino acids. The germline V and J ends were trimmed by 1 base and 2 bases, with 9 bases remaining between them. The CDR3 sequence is CAWSEPGAYNSPLHF. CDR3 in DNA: TGTGCCTGGAGTGAACCAGGGGCCTATAATTCACCCCTCCACTTT.

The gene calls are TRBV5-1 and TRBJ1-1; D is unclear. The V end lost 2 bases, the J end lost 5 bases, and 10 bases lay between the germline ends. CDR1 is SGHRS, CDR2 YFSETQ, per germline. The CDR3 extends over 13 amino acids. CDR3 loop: CASSFFSGTEAFF. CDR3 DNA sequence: TGCGCCAGCAGCTTCTTTTCCGGGACTGAAGCTTTCTTT.

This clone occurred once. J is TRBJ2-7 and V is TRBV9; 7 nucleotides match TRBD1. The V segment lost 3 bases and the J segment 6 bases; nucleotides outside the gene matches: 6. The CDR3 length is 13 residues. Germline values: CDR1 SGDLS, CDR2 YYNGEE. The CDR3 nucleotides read TGTGCCAGCAGCGACAGGGGTGGGGGCGAGCAGTACTTC. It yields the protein CASSDRGGGEQYF.

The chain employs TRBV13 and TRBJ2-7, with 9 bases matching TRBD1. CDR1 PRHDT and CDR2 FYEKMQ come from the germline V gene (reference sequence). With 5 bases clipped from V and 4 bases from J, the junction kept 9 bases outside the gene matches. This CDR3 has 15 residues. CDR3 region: CASSPAGTGQYEQYF. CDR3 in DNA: TGTGCCAGCAGCCCAGCCGGGACAGGGCAATACGAGCAGTACTTC.

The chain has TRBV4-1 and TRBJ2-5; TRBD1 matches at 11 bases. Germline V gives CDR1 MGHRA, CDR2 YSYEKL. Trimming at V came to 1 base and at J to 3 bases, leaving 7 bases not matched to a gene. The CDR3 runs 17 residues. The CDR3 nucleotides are TGCGCCAGCAGCCAAGTGGACAGGGGGCGGGGGAAAGAGACCCAGTACTTC. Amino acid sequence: CASSQVDRGRGKETQYF.

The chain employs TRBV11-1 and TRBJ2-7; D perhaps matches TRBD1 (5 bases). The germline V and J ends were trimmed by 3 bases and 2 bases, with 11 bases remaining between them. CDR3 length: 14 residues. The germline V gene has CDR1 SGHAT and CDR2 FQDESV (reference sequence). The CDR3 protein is CASSFGWGAYEQYF. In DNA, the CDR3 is TGTGCCAGCAGCTTCGGATGGGGCGCCTACGAGCAGTACTTC.

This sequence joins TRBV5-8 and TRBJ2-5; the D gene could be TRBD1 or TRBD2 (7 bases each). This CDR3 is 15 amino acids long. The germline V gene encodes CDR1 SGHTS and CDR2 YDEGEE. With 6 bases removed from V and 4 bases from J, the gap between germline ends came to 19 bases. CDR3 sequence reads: CASTLISGGGETQYF. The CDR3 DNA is TGTGCCAGCACCCTGATCTCAGGGGGGGGAGAGACCCAGTACTTC.

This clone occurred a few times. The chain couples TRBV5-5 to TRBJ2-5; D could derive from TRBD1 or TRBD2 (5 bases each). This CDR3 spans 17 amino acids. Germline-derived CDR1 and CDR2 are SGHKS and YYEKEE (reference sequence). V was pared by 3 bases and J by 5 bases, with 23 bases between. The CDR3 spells CASSSPRRGLGAETQYF. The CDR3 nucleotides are TGTGCCAGCAGCTCCCCGCGGCGTGGACTCGGGGCGGAGACCCAGTACTTC.

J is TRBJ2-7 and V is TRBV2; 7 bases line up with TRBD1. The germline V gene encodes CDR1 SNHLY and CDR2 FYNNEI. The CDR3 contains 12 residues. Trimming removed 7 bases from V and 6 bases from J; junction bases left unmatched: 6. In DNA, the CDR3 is TGTGCCAGCAACACAGGGGTTGGCGAGCAGTACTTC. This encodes CASNTGVGEQYF. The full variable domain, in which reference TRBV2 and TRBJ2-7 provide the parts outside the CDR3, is EPEVTQTPSHQVTQMGQEVILRCVPISNHLYFYWYRQILGQKVEFLVSFYNNEISEKSEIFDDQFSVERPDGSNFTLKIRSTKLEDSAMYFCASNTGVGEQYFGPGTRLTVT.

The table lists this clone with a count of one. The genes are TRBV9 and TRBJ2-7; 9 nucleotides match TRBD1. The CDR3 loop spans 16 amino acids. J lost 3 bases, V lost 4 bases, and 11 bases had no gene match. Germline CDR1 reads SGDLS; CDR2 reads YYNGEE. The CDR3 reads CASSTRPGQGYYEQYF. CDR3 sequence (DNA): TGTGCCAGCAGCACCCGGCCGGGACAGGGATACTACGAGCAGTACTTC.

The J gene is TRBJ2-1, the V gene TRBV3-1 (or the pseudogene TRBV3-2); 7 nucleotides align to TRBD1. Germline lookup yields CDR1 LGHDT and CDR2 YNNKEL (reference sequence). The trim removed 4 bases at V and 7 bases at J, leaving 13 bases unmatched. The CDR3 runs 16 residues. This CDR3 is CASSPRTGASRNEQFF. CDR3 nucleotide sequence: TGTGCCAGCAGCCCAAGGACAGGAGCCTCTCGGAATGAGCAGTTCTTC.

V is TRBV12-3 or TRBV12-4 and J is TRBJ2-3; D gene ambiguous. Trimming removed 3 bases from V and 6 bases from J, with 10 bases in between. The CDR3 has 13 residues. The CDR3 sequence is CASSFASFDTQYF. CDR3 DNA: TGTGCCAGCAGTTTCGCCTCATTCGATACGCAGTATTTT.

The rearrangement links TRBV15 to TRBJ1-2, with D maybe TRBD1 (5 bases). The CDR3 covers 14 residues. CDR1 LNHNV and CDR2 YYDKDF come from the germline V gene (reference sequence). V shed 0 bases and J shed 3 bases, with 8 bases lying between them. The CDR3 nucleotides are TGTGCCACCAGCAGAGAGGCAGGGCACTATGGCTACACCTTC. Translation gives CATSREAGHYGYTF.

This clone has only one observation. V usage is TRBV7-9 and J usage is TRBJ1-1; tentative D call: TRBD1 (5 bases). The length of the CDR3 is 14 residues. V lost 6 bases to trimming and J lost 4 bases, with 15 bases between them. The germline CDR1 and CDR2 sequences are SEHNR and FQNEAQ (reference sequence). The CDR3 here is CASSRGQAVTEAFF. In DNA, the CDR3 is TGTGCCAGCAGTAGAGGACAAGCGGTCACTGAAGCTTTCTTT.

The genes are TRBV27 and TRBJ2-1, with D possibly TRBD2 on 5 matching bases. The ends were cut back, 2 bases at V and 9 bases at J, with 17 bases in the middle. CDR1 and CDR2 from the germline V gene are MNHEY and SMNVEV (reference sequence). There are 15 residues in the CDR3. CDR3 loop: CASSLDPTRTGEQFF. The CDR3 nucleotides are TGTGCCAGCAGTTTAGACCCCACTAGAACCGGTGAGCAGTTCTTC.

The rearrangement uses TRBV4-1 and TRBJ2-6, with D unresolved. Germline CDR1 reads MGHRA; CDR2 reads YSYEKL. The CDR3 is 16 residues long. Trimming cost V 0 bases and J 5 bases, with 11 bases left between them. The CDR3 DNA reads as TGCGCCAGCAGCCAAGATTATTCCACTAGGGCCAACGTCCTGACTTTC. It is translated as CASSQDYSTRANVLTF.

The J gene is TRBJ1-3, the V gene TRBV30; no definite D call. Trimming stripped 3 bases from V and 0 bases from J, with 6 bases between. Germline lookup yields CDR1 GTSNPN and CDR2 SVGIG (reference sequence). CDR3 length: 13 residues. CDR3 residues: CAWRRVSGNTIYF. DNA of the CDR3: TGTGCCTGGAGGAGGGTCTCTGGAAACACCATATATTTT. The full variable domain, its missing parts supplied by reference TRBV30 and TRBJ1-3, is SQTIHQWPATLVQPVGSPLSLECTVEGTSNPNLYWYRQAAGRGLQLLFYSVGIGQISSEVPQNLSASRPQDRQFILSSKKLLLSDSGFYLCAWRRVSGNTIYFGEGSWLTVV.